This T cell receptor beta chain derives from a study of human T cells and chemical hapten exposure (dated by TCRdb to the early 2020s). Study-level background: For sensitization, 2% DPC in acetone was applied to a 2 cm by 2 cm area of upper inner arm skin. For TCR sequencing, blood came from twenty-nine alopecia patients at anywhere from one to four time points (pre-sensitization, 2, 6 and 24 weeks). In alopecia patients, the study followed how the peripheral blood TCR repertoire changed in vivo over primary and secondary sensitization to diphenylcyclopropenone (DPC), a hapten. Blood was sampled from patients pre-sensitization (week 0) and at 2, 6 and about 24 weeks after DPC sensitization. Libraries were pooled for sequencing, and variation in per-sample TCR yields was attributed mainly to small differences in library volumes within the pool. Most of the patients in the cohort were female, and the cohort covered alopecia areata with under or over 50% scalp involvement, alopecia totalis and alopecia universalis. Patch testing on the upper back used Finn chambers containing 0.01% DPC, with scoring done after 6 days according to International Contact Dermatitis Research Group standards. Patients additionally received weekly therapeutic DPC doses to the scalp throughout the approximately 22-week study period.

Reading the germline V gene gives CDR1 MNHEY and CDR2 SVGAGI. Trimming takes 6 bases off V and 2 bases off J; junction bases not matched to a gene: 4. From the cysteine up to the phenylalanine, the CDR3 has a length of 15 residues. The retained sequence is limited to the CDR3, 45 bases, with the frame set at the first base. Explained via the paper, the time point label denotes: patch test 1, 2 weeks after DPC sensitization. This specimen's treatment or condition label, interpreted: therapeutic diphenylcyclopropenone sensitization with weekly scalp DPC. At every patch-test visit, the blood draw took place before the patch test was put on. To be eligible, patients had to be aged 18 to 70, diagnosed with alopecia and judged suitable for DPC therapy, while pregnant patients were excluded. Total RNA was extracted from unfractionated whole blood collected in Tempus Blood RNA tubes. What the research found in general, with its limitations: Patch test score correlated positively with the number of PT1 expanded TCRs, reaching significance at thresholds 8, 16 and 32 but not at 4. DPC sensitization did not change the number of TCRs with a frequency above 1 in 1000, and there was no evidence of changes in global repertoire structure. Alopecia, a presumed autoimmune disease, was present in all patients, so the immune response of the patients might differ from that of healthy individuals. Significantly more large CDR3 similarity clusters were formed by expanded TCRs than by pre-sensitization or healthy control sets, consistent with antigen-driven responses. After repeated subsampling, the strength of the expansion versus patch-test correlation and the threshold at which it became significant changed.

Preparation of the library involved RACE. These reads were obtained on a NextSeq 500. During library preparation, unique molecular identifiers were attached to individual cDNA molecules so that TCRs could be counted quantitatively and reproducibly. Both TCR alpha and TCR beta chains were sequenced from each blood RNA sample. Concerning the study's data processing: Samples had a median of roughly 91,000 TCRs, with a range from roughly 23,224 to 700,000. V, J and CDR3 annotation of the TCR reads was carried out using the Decombinator software suite. Every sample was subsampled to the same number of TCRs (28,000) for the PS versus PT1 abundance plots. Expanded TCRs were defined as absent before sensitization and observed at least eight times at the 2-week time point. The raw public data were reprocessed by TCRdb itself: fastp quality trimming at Q25, MiXCR clonotype calling, in-frame beta chains only. Here each entry gathers all rows of one CDR3 protein and keeps the most common genes and DNA. The V and J calls and clone size are TCRdb's, not the authors'. This sample comprises tens of thousands of distinct CDR3 sequences, approximately 9.3% of them detected only once. The ten most abundant clones make up less than 15% of the sample.

This clonotype came up once. Its antigen is unknown. No per-base quality is available; no much larger clone lies one base away. A single read counts as weak evidence. The rearranged chain carries TRBV6-5 and TRBJ2-1; a stretch of 10 junction bases matches TRBD1. The sequenced sample was whole blood, obtained in connection with sensitization to the hapten diphenylcyclopropenone (DPC). The TCR comes from a woman aged 35 to 49 with alopecia areata. Some clones in this sample may be carry-over from other donors' samples. CDR3 protein: CASRKGQGPYNEQFF. The nucleotides read TGTGCCAGCAGAAAGGGACAGGGGCCCTACAATGAGCAGTTCTTC.